The T cell receptor beta chain under discussion was sequenced for a study of blood T cell repertoires in COVID-19. The wider study: Acute-phase and convalescent COVID-19 samples originated in the United States, Italy and Spain.

Sequencing was performed with immunoSEQ multiplex PCR; in TCRdb, only in-frame clones are kept and a portion is missing. The sample consists of more than 300,000 clones, more than 75% of them appearing once. The CDR3 runs to 13 residues. Germline lookup yields CDR1 GTSNPN and CDR2 SVGIG (reference sequence). With 3 bases clipped from V and 4 bases from J, the junction kept 6 bases outside the gene matches. This sequence was found in a woman aged 30 to 39 with COVID-19, enrolled during active disease. The sample taken for sequencing was peripheral blood. This chain uses TRBV30 with TRBJ2-7; 7 bases line up with TRBD1. The CDR3: CAWRFRGTYEQYF. The CDR3, as DNA: TGTGCCTGGAGGTTCAGGGGGACGTACGAGCAGTACTTC.